The clone carrying this T cell receptor (beta chain) was observed a few times. Its cognate antigen is unknown. The investigators reverse transcribed all of the isolated RNA, so they sequenced expressed TCRB transcripts. Libraries were prepared by immunoSEQ multiplex PCR; TCRdb keeps only in-frame clonotypes and omits some of them. The sample lists 300,000 to 350,000 clones, roughly 14% seen once, with 0.013% to 0.015% in the top ten. This sample is part of a study of beta chain features in type 1 diabetes. Study-wide results and caveats: Within each of all four CD4+ subsets, Type 1 diabetes patients had TCRB CDR3s that were moderately but significantly shorter. Sampled from patients, naive, central memory and Treg TCRB repertoires appeared more similar than those sampled from healthy donors.

Trimming shortened V by 6 bases and J by 7 bases, and 12 bases separated the two germline ends. The CDR3 sequence is 11 residues long. The germline gives CDR1 DFQATT, CDR2 SNEGSKA (reference sequence). The sequenced material came from naive CD4+ T cells from blood. The chain couples TRBV20-1 to TRBJ1-2; D not certain. This receptor was obtained from a woman aged 18-35 years with type 1 diabetes. Here the CDR3 DNA reads TGCAGTGCAACCCCGACTAGTGGCTACACCTTC. Translated: CSATPTSGYTF.